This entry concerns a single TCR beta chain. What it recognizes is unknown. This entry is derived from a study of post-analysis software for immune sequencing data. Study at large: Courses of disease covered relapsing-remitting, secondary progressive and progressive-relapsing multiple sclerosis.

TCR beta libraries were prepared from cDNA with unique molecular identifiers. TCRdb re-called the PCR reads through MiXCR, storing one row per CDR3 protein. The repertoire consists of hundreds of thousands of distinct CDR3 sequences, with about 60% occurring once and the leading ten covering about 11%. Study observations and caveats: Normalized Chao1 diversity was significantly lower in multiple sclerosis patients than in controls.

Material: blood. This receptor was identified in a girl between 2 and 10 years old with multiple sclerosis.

Here the CDR3 reads CASSYSNPFKGANYGYTF. The CDR3 DNA is TGTGCCAGCAGTTACTCGAACCCCTTTAAGGGAGCTAACTATGGCTACACCTTC. The chain employs TRBV6-5 and TRBJ1-2; D remains ambiguous. Deletions cut 0 bases from V and 0 bases from J, with 17 bases between. The CDR3 extends over 18 amino acids. Germline loops: CDR1 MNHEY, CDR2 SVGAGI.